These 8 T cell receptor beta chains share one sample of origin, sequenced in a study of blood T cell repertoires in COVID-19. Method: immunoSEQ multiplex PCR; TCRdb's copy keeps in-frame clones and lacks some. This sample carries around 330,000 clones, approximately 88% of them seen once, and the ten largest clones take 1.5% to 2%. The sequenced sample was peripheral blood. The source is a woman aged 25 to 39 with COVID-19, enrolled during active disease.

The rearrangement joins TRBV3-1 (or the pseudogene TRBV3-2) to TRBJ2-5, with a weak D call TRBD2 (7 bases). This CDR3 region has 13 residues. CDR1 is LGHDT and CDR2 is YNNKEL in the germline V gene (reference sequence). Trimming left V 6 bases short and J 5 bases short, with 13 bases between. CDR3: CASRGGARETQYF. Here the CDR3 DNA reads TGTGCCAGCAGGGGGGGGGCACGTGAGACCCAGTACTTC.

The CDR3 region is CASSRGNQPQHF. CDR3 coding DNA: TGTGCCAGCAGCCGAGGAAATCAGCCCCAGCATTTT. The V gene is TRBV5-8, the J gene TRBJ1-5; no clear D gene. Trimming removed 4 bases from V and 4 bases from J, with 6 bases in between. This CDR3 contains 12 residues. The germline V gene encodes CDR1 SGHTS and CDR2 YDEGEE.

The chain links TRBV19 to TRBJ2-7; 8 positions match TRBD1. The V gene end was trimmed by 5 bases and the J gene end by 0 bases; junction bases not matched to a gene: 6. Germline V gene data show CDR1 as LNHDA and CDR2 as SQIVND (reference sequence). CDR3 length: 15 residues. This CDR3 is CASSPGTGISYEQYF. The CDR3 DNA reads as TGTGCCAGTAGTCCCGGGACAGGTATCTCCTACGAGCAGTACTTC.

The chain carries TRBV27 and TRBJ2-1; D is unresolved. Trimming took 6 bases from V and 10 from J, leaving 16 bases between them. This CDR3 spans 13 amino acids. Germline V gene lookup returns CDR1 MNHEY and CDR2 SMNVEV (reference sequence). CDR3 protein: CASRGPFLGEQFF. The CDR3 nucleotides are TGTGCCAGCAGAGGTCCCTTCCTCGGGGAGCAGTTCTTC.

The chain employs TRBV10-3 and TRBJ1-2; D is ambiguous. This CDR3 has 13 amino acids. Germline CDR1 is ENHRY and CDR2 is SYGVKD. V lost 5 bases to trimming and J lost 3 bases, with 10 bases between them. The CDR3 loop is CAISPGWDYGYTF. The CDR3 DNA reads TGTGCCATCAGTCCGGGTTGGGACTATGGCTACACCTTC.

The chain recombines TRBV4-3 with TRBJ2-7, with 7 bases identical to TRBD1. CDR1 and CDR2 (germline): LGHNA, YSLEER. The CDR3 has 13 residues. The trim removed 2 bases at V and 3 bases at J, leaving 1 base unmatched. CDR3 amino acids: CASSQRQGYEQYF. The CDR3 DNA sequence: TGCGCCAGCAGCCAAAGACAGGGCTACGAGCAGTACTTC.

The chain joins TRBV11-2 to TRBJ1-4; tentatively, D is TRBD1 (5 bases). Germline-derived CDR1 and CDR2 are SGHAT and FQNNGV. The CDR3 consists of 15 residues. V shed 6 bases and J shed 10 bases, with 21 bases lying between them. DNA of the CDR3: TGTGCCAGCAGAATTCCAGGGCTTCGTTCCGGAAAACTGTTTTTT. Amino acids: CASRIPGLRSGKLFF.

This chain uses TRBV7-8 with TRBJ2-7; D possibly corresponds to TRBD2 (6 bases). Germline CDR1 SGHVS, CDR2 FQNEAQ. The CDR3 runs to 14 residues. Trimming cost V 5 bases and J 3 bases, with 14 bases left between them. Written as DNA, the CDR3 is TGTGCCAGCAGCCCAGCCAGGCGGGGCTACGAGCAGTACTTC. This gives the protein CASSPARRGYEQYF.